The 30 T cell receptor beta chains in this list originate from one sample, sequenced in a study of CD8+ T cells in alopecia areata. Sequencing templates came from extracted RNA that was reverse transcribed into cDNA. Libraries were prepared by immunoSEQ multiplex PCR; TCRdb keeps only in-frame clonotypes and omits some of them. The table lists fewer than 200,000 clones, 50% to 60% of them singletons. The sequencing here drew on CD4+ T cells sorted from blood, taken at week 0. These receptors came from a human donor with alopecia areata.

The chain employs TRBV9 and TRBJ2-3; tentatively, D is TRBD1 (5 bases). Trimming pared 0 bases from V and 0 bases from J, leaving 11 bases between. The CDR3 sequence is 16 residues long. Germline CDR1 SGDLS, CDR2 YYNGEE. CDR3 residues: CASSVGDRTSTDTQYF. CDR3 sequence (DNA): TGTGCCAGCAGCGTAGGTGACAGAACTAGCACAGATACGCAGTATTTT.

The chain combines TRBV27 with TRBJ1-5; 9 bases are a match to TRBD1. V shed 5 bases and J 2 bases; nucleotides not matched to a gene: 1. Germline V lookup: CDR1 MNHEY, CDR2 SMNVEV (reference sequence). The CDR3 covers 14 residues. The CDR3 spells CASSTGGGNQPQHF. DNA of the CDR3: TGTGCCAGCAGTACAGGGGGCGGCAATCAGCCCCAGCATTTT.

The gene calls are TRBV7-9 and TRBJ2-5; no clear D. From germline, CDR1 is SEHNR and CDR2 FQNEAQ (reference sequence). Deletions cut 1 base from V and 5 bases from J, with 14 bases between. This CDR3 is 15 amino acids long. CDR3 sequence reads: CASSLVGPPQETQYF. The CDR3 region has the DNA TGTGCCAGCAGCTTAGTTGGCCCTCCACAGGAGACCCAGTACTTC.

CDR3 region: CATSRGIELTDTQYF. DNA for the CDR3: TGTGCCACCAGCAGGGGCATAGAACTCACAGATACGCAGTATTTT. The chain joins TRBV15 to TRBJ2-3; D is unresolved. The CDR3 is made up of 15 amino acids. Between the trimmed V and J ends, which lost 3 bases and 2 bases, there was a span of 12 bases. Germline V gene lookup returns CDR1 LNHNV and CDR2 YYDKDF (reference sequence).

This clone has only one observation. The chain combines TRBV29-1 with TRBJ1-1, with 9 bases fitting TRBD1. The CDR3 is 15 amino acids. V trimming: 6 bases; J trimming: 8 bases; junction bases outside the gene matches: 16. The germline CDR1 and CDR2 sequences are SQVTM and ANQGSEA. The CDR3 DNA is TGCAGCGTCCAACCTCGGACAGGGGTAGATGGGGAAGCTTTCTTT. This translates into CSVQPRTGVDGEAFF.

The chain joins TRBV6-1 to TRBJ2-1; D is undetermined. The germline V gene has CDR1 MNHNS and CDR2 SASEGT. This CDR3 is built from 14 residues. The V and J ends lost 4 bases and 2 bases respectively, with 9 bases between them. The CDR3 sequence: CASSGIRTYNEQFF. The CDR3 DNA sequence: TGTGCCAGCAGTGGGATCAGAACCTACAATGAGCAGTTCTTC.

This chain uses TRBV5-1 with TRBJ1-2; a possible D gene is TRBD1 (5 bases). CDR3 length equals 13 residues. Germline CDR1 is SGHRS and CDR2 is YFSETQ. V was cut by 4 bases and J by 9 bases, with 16 bases left in between. The CDR3 protein is CASSPAEGRSYTF. The CDR3 coding sequence is TGCGCCAGCAGCCCCGCGGAGGGGAGGAGCTACACCTTC.

This clone has a handful of counts. This chain links TRBV2 with TRBJ1-1; 7 nucleotides match TRBD1. Losses at the gene ends were 6 bases for V and 4 bases for J; bases not matched to a gene: 11. The germline gives CDR1 SNHLY, CDR2 FYNNEI. This CDR3 has 15 residues. Here the CDR3 reads CASRPTTGAGTEAFF. CDR3 nucleotides: TGTGCCAGCAGGCCCACCACAGGGGCAGGCACTGAAGCTTTCTTT.

The V and J genes are TRBV5-1 and TRBJ1-1, with 10 bases identical to TRBD1. The junction had 12 bases not matched to a gene; V was cut back by 4 bases and J by 6 bases. CDR3 length equals 16 residues. Germline CDR1 is SGHRS and CDR2 is YFSETQ. CDR3 residues: CASSPHGGQGKPEAFF. The DNA of the CDR3 is TGCGCCAGCAGCCCTCATGGGGGACAGGGGAAGCCTGAAGCTTTCTTT.

About this clone itself: A read error may account for a junction end that differs from germline. V usage is TRBV7-7 and J usage is TRBJ1-2, with D possibly matching TRBD1 (6 bases). The germline V gene encodes CDR1 SSHAT and CDR2 FNYEAQ (reference sequence). The CDR3 consists of 11 residues. CDR3 DNA sequence: TGTGCTAGCAGCGGGACATGCGGCTACACCTTC. This codes for CASSGTCGYTF.

The chain employs TRBV5-1 and TRBJ2-1; 15 positions agree with TRBD2. Germline CDR1 is SGHRS and CDR2 is YFSETQ. The CDR3 contains 15 residues. J gave up 11 bases and V 4 bases, and 7 bases lay outside the gene matches. The CDR3 is CASSVGTSGGPQQFF. CDR3 bases: TGCGCCAGCAGCGTTGGGACTAGCGGGGGGCCTCAGCAGTTCTTC.

The chain employs TRBV6-5 and TRBJ2-7; 9 positions agree with TRBD1. This CDR3 contains 14 residues. The germline V gene encodes CDR1 MNHEY and CDR2 SVGAGI. Unmatched junction bases numbered 4, after V lost 5 bases and J lost 2 bases. Here the CDR3 reads CASSRTGGPYEQYF. The CDR3 coding sequence is TGTGCCAGCAGTCGTACAGGGGGCCCCTACGAGCAGTACTTC.

V and J are TRBV4-1 and TRBJ1-2; weak D call: TRBD1 (5 bases). In germline, CDR1 is MGHRA, CDR2 YSYEKL. The CDR3 has 15 residues. Trimming removed 7 bases from V and 4 bases from J, with 19 bases in between. CDR3 nucleotides: TGCGCCAGCACCCCAAGCTCCGGGGCCCCCTATGGCTACACCTTC. This sequence encodes CASTPSSGAPYGYTF.

The chain joins TRBV14 to TRBJ1-1; no clear D gene. The germline V gene has CDR1 SGHDN and CDR2 FVKESK. Trimming took 6 bases from V and 1 from J, leaving 15 bases between them. The CDR3 is 15 amino acids. The DNA for the CDR3 is TGTGCCAGCAGTAATAGGCGGGCGGGGAACACTGAAGCTTTCTTT. This codes for CASSNRRAGNTEAFF.

This chain connects TRBV7-2 to TRBJ2-1, with TRBD2 as a possible D gene (5 bases). Between the trimmed V and J ends, which lost 4 bases and 10 bases, there was a span of 8 bases. The CDR3 runs 11 residues. CDR1 and CDR2 (germline): SGHTA, FQGNSA. CDR3 nucleotide sequence: TGTGCCAGCAGCTCGGACTCAGAGCAGTTCTTC. Amino acids: CASSSDSEQFF.

This sequence joins TRBV30 and TRBJ1-2, with TRBD1 identical over 8 bases. The V segment lost 2 bases and the J segment 7 bases; nucleotides outside the gene matches: 12. The CDR3 is made up of 15 amino acids. Germline CDR1 is GTSNPN and CDR2 is SVGIG (reference sequence). CDR3 DNA: TGTGCCTGGAGTCCTACGGGGACAGGTGGCTCTGGCTACACCTTC. Amino acid sequence: CAWSPTGTGGSGYTF.

This clone was seen only a few times. The V gene is TRBV18, the J gene TRBJ2-4; tentatively, D is TRBD1 or TRBD2 (5 bases each). The length of the CDR3 is 14 residues. The V and J ends lost 3 bases and 8 bases respectively, with 14 bases between them. Germline assignment: CDR1 KGHSH and CDR2 LQKENI. CDR3 sequence: CASSPTGQGDIQYF. As DNA, the CDR3 is TGTGCCAGCTCACCCACCGGCCAGGGAGACATTCAGTACTTC.

The CDR3 is CASSPPFTGDSSYEQYF. The CDR3, as DNA: TGCGCCAGCAGCCCCCCTTTTACCGGGGATAGCTCCTACGAGCAGTACTTC. This chain uses TRBV5-1 with TRBJ2-7; perhaps TRBD2 as D (5 bases). Deletions cut 4 bases from V and 0 bases from J, with 20 bases between. CDR3 length equals 17 residues. Germline assignment: CDR1 SGHRS and CDR2 YFSETQ.

The CDR3: CASSFSRLVDTQYF. The CDR3 nucleotides are TGTGCCAGCAGCTTTAGCCGGCTAGTAGATACGCAGTATTTT. The chain carries TRBV7-8 and TRBJ2-3; the D is unclear. The germline V gene has CDR1 SGHVS and CDR2 FQNEAQ. The V end was cut by 3 bases, the J end by 5 bases, with 12 bases between. CDR3 length: 14 amino acids. Using reference TRBV7-8 and TRBJ2-3 for the parts outside the CDR3, the full variable domain is GAGVSQSPRYKVAKRGQDVALRCDPISGHVSLFWYQQALGQGPEFLTYFQNEAQLDKSGLPSDRFFAERPEGSVSTLKIQRTQQEDSAVYLCASSFSRLVDTQYFGPGTRLTVL.

The J gene is TRBJ2-1, the V gene TRBV28, with 12 bases lining up with TRBD2. Germline V lookup: CDR1 MDHEN, CDR2 SYDVKM. The CDR3 spans 15 residues. The ends lost 8 bases at V and 5 bases at J; junction bases unmatched: 7. Written as DNA, the CDR3 is TGTGCCAGCCTGCCCCGACTAGCGGGGGACAATGAGCAGTTCTTC. Protein: CASLPRLAGDNEQFF.

The rearrangement links TRBV11-1 to TRBJ2-2; possible D gene TRBD1, 6 bases. This CDR3 region has 15 residues. CDR1 SGHAT and CDR2 FQDESV come from the germline V gene (reference sequence). V was clipped by 1 base and J by 5 bases, with 11 bases between them. CDR3 sequence reads: CASSLGTVYTGELFF. CDR3 in DNA: TGTGCCAGCAGCTTAGGGACAGTTTATACCGGGGAGCTGTTTTTT.

This chain joins TRBV6-1 and TRBJ2-3; 8 bases fit TRBD1. Germline V gene sequence: CDR1 MNHNS, CDR2 SASEGT. V was pared by 2 bases and J by 3 bases, with 4 bases of the junction left unmatched. This CDR3 has 15 amino acids. The CDR3 region is CASSERTGTTDTQYF. The CDR3 DNA follows: TGTGCCAGCAGTGAACGGACAGGGACAACAGATACGCAGTATTTT.

This clone occurred a few times. The J gene is TRBJ2-3, the V gene TRBV30, with no clear D. This CDR3 contains 13 residues. CDR1 and CDR2 (germline): GTSNPN, SVGIG (reference sequence). V was shortened by 0 bases and J by 1 base, with 5 bases between the two germline ends. Written as DNA, the CDR3 is TGTGCCTGGAGTGTACCTGGCACAGATACGCAGTATTTT. Its translation: CAWSVPGTDTQYF.

The chain recombines TRBV6-1 with TRBJ2-3; the D gene could be TRBD1 or TRBD2 (5 bases each). Germline loops: CDR1 MNHNS, CDR2 SASEGT. Trimming removed 8 bases from V and 0 bases from J, with 6 bases in between. The CDR3 runs to 12 residues. The CDR3 DNA reads TGTGCCAGCGAGGGGAGCACAGATACGCAGTATTTT. It codes for CASEGSTDTQYF.

The genes are TRBV20-1 and TRBJ1-2; no firm D call. Germline CDR1 and CDR2: DFQATT and SNEGSKA (reference sequence). The V gene lost 3 bases and the J gene lost 6 bases, with 8 bases spanning the gap. The CDR3 contains 11 residues. CDR3 nucleotide sequence: TGCAGTGCTAGGGGAGGCAATGGCTACACCTTC. As protein: CSARGGNGYTF.

This chain links TRBV5-1 with TRBJ1-3, with TRBD1 matching 9 bases. The CDR3 sequence is 16 residues long. In germline, CDR1 is SGHRS, CDR2 YFSETQ. Trimming removed 1 base from V and 7 bases from J; junction bases left unmatched: 9. CDR3 protein: CASSLLAGQGLNTIYF. In DNA form, the CDR3 reads TGCGCCAGCAGCTTGTTGGCAGGACAGGGGTTGAACACCATATATTTT.

This sequence joins TRBV7-2 and TRBJ1-2, with D perhaps matching TRBD1 (5 bases). Germline lookup yields CDR1 SGHTA and CDR2 FQGNSA. Deletions cut 4 bases from V and 4 bases from J, with 13 bases between. This CDR3 is built from 14 residues. CDR3 nucleotide sequence: TGTGCCAGCAGCTCCCGGGCTGGGGGCTATGGCTACACCTTC. This codes for CASSSRAGGYGYTF.

This clone turned up a few times. The CDR3 sequence is CASSEGANSPLHF. CDR3 nucleotides: TGCGCCAGCAGTGAGGGGGCAAATTCACCCCTCCACTTT. This sequence joins TRBV10-2 and TRBJ1-6, with TRBD1 as a possible D gene (5 bases). Germline CDR1 WSHSY, CDR2 SAAADI. The CDR3 contains 13 residues. Trimming left V 2 bases short and J 7 bases short, with 6 bases between.

This sequence joins TRBV18 and TRBJ1-1; D remains unclear. Deletions cut 2 bases from V and 0 bases from J, with 7 bases between. The CDR3 runs to 14 residues. Looked up from germline, CDR1 is KGHSH and CDR2 is LQKENI. CDR3 protein: CASSPTELNTEAFF. In DNA form, the CDR3 reads TGTGCCAGCTCACCAACGGAACTGAACACTGAAGCTTTCTTT.

The chain carries TRBV5-1 and TRBJ1-1; perhaps TRBD1 as D (5 bases). V lost 5 bases and J lost 0, with 8 bases in between. The germline V gene has CDR1 SGHRS and CDR2 YFSETQ. The CDR3 is made up of 13 amino acids. The CDR3 DNA follows: TGCGCCAGCAGGACAGACATGAACACTGAAGCTTTCTTT. Its protein product is CASRTDMNTEAFF.